This T cell receptor (beta chain) comes out of a study of T cells in Graves' hyperthyroidism and ophthalmopathy. Per germline, CDR1 LNHDA and CDR2 SQIVND (reference sequence). The CDR3 runs to 13 residues. Recently diagnosed hyperthyroidism of less than 2 months' duration affected patients aged 18 to 65. Exclusion of patients followed from uncontrolled infection, other autoimmune disease, pregnancy or lactation. This clonotype was seen only a few times. One junction end disagrees with the germline gene, perhaps due to a read error. TCR beta CDR3 regions were amplified from RNA transcripts. The HTBI primer set drove a first-round RT-PCR of the TCR CDR3. TCRdb independently ran MiXCR on the multiplex PCR reads; one entry per CDR3 protein. The sample lists about 420,000 distinct CDR3 sequences, around a sixth occurring once.

The clonotype was recovered from a woman under 30 with Graves' hyperthyroidism. Sequencing input: blood. The chain recombines TRBV19 with TRBJ2-1; 9 bases are shared with TRBD2. CDR3 loop: CASRIAGVNEQFF. The CDR3 DNA reads TGTGCCAGTAGGATAGCGGGAGTCAATGAGCAGTTCTTC.